These 2 T cell receptor beta chains originate from one sample sequenced in a study of blood T cell repertoires in COVID-19. Some clones are missing from TCRdb's copy, which holds only in-frame ones; the method was immunoSEQ multiplex PCR. Of 70,000 to 85,000 clones in the sample, around 83% were seen once. The sequencing input was peripheral blood. The receptors derive from an elderly woman in a cohort sampled during active or convalescent COVID-19.

The chain uses TRBV7-8 and TRBJ1-1; D gene ambiguous. V shed 1 base and J shed 1 base, with 7 bases lying between them. The CDR3 has 14 amino acids. Germline V gene lookup returns CDR1 SGHVS and CDR2 FQNEAQ. The CDR3 here is CASSLDRANTEAFF. DNA for the CDR3: TGTGCCAGCAGCTTAGATAGAGCGAACACTGAAGCTTTCTTT. Supplemented by reference TRBV7-8 and TRBJ1-1, the full variable domain reads GAGVSQSPRYKVAKRGQDVALRCDPISGHVSLFWYQQALGQGPEFLTYFQNEAQLDKSGLPSDRFFAERPEGSVSTLKIQRTQQEDSAVYLCASSLDRANTEAFFGQGTRLTVV.

The genes are TRBV7-3 and TRBJ2-1, with D perhaps matching TRBD2 (6 bases). Trimming cost V 5 bases and J 6 bases, with 17 bases left between them. Looked up from germline, CDR1 is SGHTA and CDR2 is FQGTGA. CDR3 size: 15 residues. The DNA for the CDR3 is TGTGCCAGCAGCCTATCCGGGAGAACAGGCAATGAGCAGTTCTTC. This translates into CASSLSGRTGNEQFF.